This TCR beta chain was identified in a study of blood T cell repertoires in COVID-19. Study context: Whether acute or convalescent, the COVID-19 samples came from the United States, Italy and Spain.

The germline gives CDR1 LGHDT, CDR2 YNNKEL (reference sequence). This CDR3 is 13 amino acids long. V shed 2 bases, J shed 12 bases, and the junction held 9 bases outside the gene matches. Measured with immunoSEQ multiplex PCR; TCRdb has only the in-frame clones, and not every one. The sample holds approximately 150,000 clones, approximately 83% seen once. The TCR originated in a man aged 70-80 years who had recovered from COVID-19. This chain links TRBV3-1 (or the pseudogene TRBV3-2) with TRBJ2-7; 8 nucleotides line up with TRBD1. The sequenced sample consisted of peripheral blood. The CDR3 nucleotides read TGTGCCAGCAGCCAACAGACAGGGGTTGTTGCGTACTTC. Protein sequence: CASSQQTGVVAYF.